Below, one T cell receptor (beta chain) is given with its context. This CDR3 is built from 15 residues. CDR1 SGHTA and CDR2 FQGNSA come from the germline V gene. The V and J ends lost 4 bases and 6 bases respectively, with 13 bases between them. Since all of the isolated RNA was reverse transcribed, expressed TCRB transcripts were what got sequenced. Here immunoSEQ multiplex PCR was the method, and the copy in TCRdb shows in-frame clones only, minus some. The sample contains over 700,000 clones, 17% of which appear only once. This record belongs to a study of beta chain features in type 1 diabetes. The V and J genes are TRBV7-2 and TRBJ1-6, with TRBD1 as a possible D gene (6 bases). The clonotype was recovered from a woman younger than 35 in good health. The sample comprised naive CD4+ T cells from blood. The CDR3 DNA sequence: TGTGCCAGCAGCTCGCGACAGGCGGGTAATTCACCCCTCCACTTT. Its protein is CASSSRQAGNSPLHF. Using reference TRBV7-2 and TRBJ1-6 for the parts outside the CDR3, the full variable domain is GAGVSQSPSNKVTEKGKDVELRCDPISGHTALYWYRQSLGQGLEFLIYFQGNSAPDKSGLPSDRFSAERTGGSVSTLTIQRTQQEDSAVYLCASSSRQAGNSPLHFGNGTRLTVT.